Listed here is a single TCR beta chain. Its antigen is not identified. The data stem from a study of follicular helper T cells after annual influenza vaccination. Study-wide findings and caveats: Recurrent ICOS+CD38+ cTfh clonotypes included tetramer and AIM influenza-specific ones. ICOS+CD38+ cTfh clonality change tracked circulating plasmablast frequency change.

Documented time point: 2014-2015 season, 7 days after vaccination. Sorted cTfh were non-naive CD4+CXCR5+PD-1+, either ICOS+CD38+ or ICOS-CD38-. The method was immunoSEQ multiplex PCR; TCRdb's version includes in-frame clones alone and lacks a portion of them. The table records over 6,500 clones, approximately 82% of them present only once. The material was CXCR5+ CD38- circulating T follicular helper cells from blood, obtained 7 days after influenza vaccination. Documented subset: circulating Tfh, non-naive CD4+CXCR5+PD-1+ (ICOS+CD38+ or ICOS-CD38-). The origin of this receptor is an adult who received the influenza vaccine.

CDR3 in DNA: TGTGCCAGCAGCTTTGGACAGGGGGCGGACACCATATATTTT. This translates into CASSFGQGADTIYF. This rearrangement joins TRBV7-9 to TRBJ1-3; 11 nucleotides align to TRBD1. The germline gives CDR1 SEHNR, CDR2 FQNEAQ (reference sequence). The CDR3 is made up of 14 amino acids. Trimming took 3 bases from V and 8 from J; bases not matched to a gene: 3.